The T cell receptor (beta chain) described here comes from a study of T cell repertoires in cytomegalovirus infection. In the study overall: Public TCR beta signature analysis indicated the presence of both CMV infection and matching HLA type. Study-level results: Within the response measured ex vivo, HLA-C-restricted CMV-specific TCR beta clonotypes were dominant. Identification of carriers of CMV plus the relevant HLA was achieved through cumulative public TCR beta family frequency.

Using its own MiXCR run on the reads, TCRdb lists one record per CDR3 protein. The data show some 200,000 distinct CDR3 sequences, with about 21% seen just once and 2.5% to 3% held by the top ten. Comment on this clonotype: The target antigen is unknown.

The receptor comes from a human donor in good health (CMV status not recorded). Some clones in this sample may be carry-over from other donors' samples. Sequenced material: PBMCs.

CDR3 in amino acids: CASGETPPGANVLTF. The CDR3 DNA sequence: TGTGCCAGCGGGGAAACACCCCCTGGGGCCAACGTCCTGACTTTC. The chain is built from TRBV2 and TRBJ2-6, with D hard to call. Trimming stripped 8 bases from V and 2 bases from J, with 13 bases between. The CDR3 covers 15 residues. Germline-derived CDR1 and CDR2 are SNHLY and FYNNEI.